The source of this T cell receptor (beta chain) is a study of T cell responses to AZD1222 COVID-19 vaccine (dated by TCRdb to the early 2020s). Regarding the research as a whole: AZD1222 recipients whose second dose came at about 4 weeks and those whose second dose came at about 12 weeks were combined into one group, since spike-specific TCR depth and breadth did not differ between the two schedules. A total of about 230 trial participants underwent TCR sequencing, of whom 200 to 220 received two doses of AZD1222 and around 25 received two doses of the MenACWY control vaccine. Enrollment into the trials was organized by age into subgroups of 18-55, 56-69 and 70-plus years, and those subgroups contained about 160, 30 and 59 TCR-sequenced participants, respectively. Study-level results and caveats: Reportedly, close to half of the unique spike-specific TCRs recognized epitopes lying outside the regions that are mutated in the B.1.351 and B.1.1.7 variants. Participants were mostly white British, with more females than males. The authors suggested clonal diversity may have been underestimated. Spike-specific TCR breadth and depth rose significantly after two AZD1222 doses compared with day 0 and with MenACWY recipients. In the small 56-69-year group, the increase in depth fell short of significance, most likely because of low power. The whole spike protein was spanned by vaccine-associated CD4 TCRs, and dominant responses were seen in regions 160-218 and 743-854. Because no day 14 peak-response samples were available, the repertoires could be characterized only after the peak T cell response. Conclusions about previously exposed vaccinees are limited, since just five to seven AZD1222 recipients were seropositive for SARS-CoV-2 at baseline.

Note on this clone: What antigen it recognizes has not been identified. Base qualities are not recorded, but no much larger clone differs from it by a single base.

The germline V gene encodes CDR1 SGHRS and CDR2 YFSETQ. Clipping removes 3 bases from V and 2 bases from J, with 2 as the unmatched junction base count. From its cysteine to its phenylalanine, the CDR3 spans 14 amino acids. Only the CDR3 region is kept as DNA, spanning 42 bases read in frame from base 1. Explained via the paper, the time point label denotes: baseline before first vaccination. The vaccinee samples were drawn from two UK trials, COV001 and COV002, one of which was a single-blind randomized controlled phase 2/3 trial testing AZD1222 (ChAdOx1 nCoV-19) in healthy adults. For TCRbeta chain sequencing, PBMC samples from trial participants were taken at day 0 and at day 28 after the second dose. The CDR3 regions of human TCRbeta chains were subjected to immunosequencing. The study's processing was this. Repertoire TCRs were matched against a reference library of SARS-CoV-2-specific TCRs generated with the MIRA antigen-specificity platform. Breadth was defined as the fraction of unique TCRs that were SARS-CoV-2-associated, and depth was defined as the fraction of total T cells that were SARS-CoV-2-associated. Using the MIRA data, each spike-specific TCR was mapped to the spike region that the TCR reacts to and placed in a CD4 or CD8 class. Log10-transformed breadth and depth values were compared by one-way ANOVA with Sidak's multiple comparisons tests. Drawn from immuneACCESS, this table holds only the in-frame rearrangements with V and J called that TCRdb kept. Clones are partly lost; checked studies trace under half to an unresolved V gene and leave the rest unexplained. That table gives V, J and clone size, and the DNA gave D and trimming. The sample table lists about 140,000 clones, approximately 83% of them with a count of one. Clones ranked in the top ten supply approximately 8% of the sample.

This clonotype was sampled from an adult in good health. Sample: peripheral blood, taken on day 0 of AZD1222 vaccination. Recombination linked TRBV5-1 to TRBJ1-1, and 9 bases in between align with TRBD1. The CDR3 protein sequence reads: CASSSGQGNTEAFF. The DNA is TGCGCCAGCAGCTCGGGACAGGGCAACACTGAAGCTTTCTTT.